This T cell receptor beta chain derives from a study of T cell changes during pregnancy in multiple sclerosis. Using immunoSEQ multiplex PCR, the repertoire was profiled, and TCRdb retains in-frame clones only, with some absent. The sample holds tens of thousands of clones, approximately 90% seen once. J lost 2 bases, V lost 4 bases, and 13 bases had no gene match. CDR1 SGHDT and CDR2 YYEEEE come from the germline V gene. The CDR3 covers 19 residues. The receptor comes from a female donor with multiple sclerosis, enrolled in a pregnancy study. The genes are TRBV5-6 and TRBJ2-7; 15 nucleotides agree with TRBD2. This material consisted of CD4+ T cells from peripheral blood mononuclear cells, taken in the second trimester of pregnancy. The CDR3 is CASSLRGLAGGRLTYEQYF. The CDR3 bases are TGTGCCAGCAGCCTGAGGGGACTAGCGGGAGGACGGTTGACCTACGAGCAGTACTTC.